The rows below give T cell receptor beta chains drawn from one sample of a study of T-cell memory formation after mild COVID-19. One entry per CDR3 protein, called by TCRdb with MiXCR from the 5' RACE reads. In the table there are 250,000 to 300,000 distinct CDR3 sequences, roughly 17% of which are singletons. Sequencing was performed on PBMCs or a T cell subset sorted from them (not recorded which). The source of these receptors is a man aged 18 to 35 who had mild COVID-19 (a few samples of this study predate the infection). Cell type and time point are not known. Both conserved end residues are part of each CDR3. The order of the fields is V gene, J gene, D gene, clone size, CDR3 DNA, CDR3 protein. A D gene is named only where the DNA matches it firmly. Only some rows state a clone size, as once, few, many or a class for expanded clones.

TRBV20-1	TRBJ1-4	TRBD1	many	TGTCTCGGACAGGGTAATGAAAAACTGTTTTTT	CLGQGNEKLFF
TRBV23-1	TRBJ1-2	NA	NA	TGCGCCAGCAGTCGGAGAGCTCGGGACGGCTACACCTTC	CASSRRARDGYTF
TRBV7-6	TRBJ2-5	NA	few	TGTGCCAGCAGCTTAGCCCCCGCGCACGTGGGGGAGACCCAGTACTTC	CASSLAPAHVGETQYF
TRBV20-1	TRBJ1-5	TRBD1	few	TGCAGTGCTGGCAGGGGGGCAGATCAGCCCCAGCATTTT	CSAGRGADQPQHF
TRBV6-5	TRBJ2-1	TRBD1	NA	TGTGCCAGCAGTTCCTGGACAGGGGGCTATGAGCAGTTCTTC	CASSSWTGGYEQFF
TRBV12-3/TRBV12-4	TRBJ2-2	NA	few	TGTGCCAGCAGTTTCAACTTTAACACCGGGGAGCTGTTTTTT	CASSFNFNTGELFF
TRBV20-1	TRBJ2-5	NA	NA	TGCAGTGCCCATTCTACAGGGCGGGAGACCCAGTACTTC	CSAHSTGRETQYF
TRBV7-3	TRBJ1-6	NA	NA	TGTGCCAGCAGCTCGGGACAAACGAATTCACCCCTCCACTTT	CASSSGQTNSPLHF
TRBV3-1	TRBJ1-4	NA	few	TGTGCCAGCAGCCTGGGAGGATTTGATGAAAAACTGTTTTTT	CASSLGGFDEKLFF
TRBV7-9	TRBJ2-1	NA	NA	TGTGCCAGCGGCCCCCGTGCTGACAATGAGCAGTTCTTC	CASGPRADNEQFF
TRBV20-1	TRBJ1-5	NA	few	TGCAGTGCTAGCAACCCCGGGCTGAATCAGCCCCAGCATTTT	CSASNPGLNQPQHF
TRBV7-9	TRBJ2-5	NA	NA	TGTGCCAGCAGCCTCGTACAGGGAGGTCAAGAGACCCAGTACTTC	CASSLVQGGQETQYF
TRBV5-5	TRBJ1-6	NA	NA	TGTGCCAGCAGCTTGGTAGTCCTCTATAATTCACCCCTCCACTTT	CASSLVVLYNSPLHF
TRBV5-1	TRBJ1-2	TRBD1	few	TGCGCCAGCAGCTCCGGGACAGGGGACTATGGCTACACCTTC	CASSSGTGDYGYTF
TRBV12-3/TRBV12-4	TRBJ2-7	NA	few	TGTGCCAGCAGTTTTCGGGGAAACGAGCAGTACTTC	CASSFRGNEQYF
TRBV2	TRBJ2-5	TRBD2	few	TGTGCCAGCAGTGACGGGGGGGAGGATACCCAGTACTTC	CASSDGGEDTQYF
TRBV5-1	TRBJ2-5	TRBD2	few	TGCGCCAGCAGCCCTAGCCTGACTAGCGGGGAAGAGACCCAGTACTTC	CASSPSLTSGEETQYF
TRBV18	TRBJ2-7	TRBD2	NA	TGTGCCAGCTCACGGGGACTAGCGGGGGTTAACGAGCAGTACTTC	CASSRGLAGVNEQYF
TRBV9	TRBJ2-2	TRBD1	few	TGTGCCAGCAGCGCCACAGGGGGCAGCACCGGGGAGCTGTTTTTT	CASSATGGSTGELFF
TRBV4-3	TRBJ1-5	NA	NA	TGCGCCAGCAGCCAAGACGGAGTTTCCAATCAGCCCCAGCATTTT	CASSQDGVSNQPQHF
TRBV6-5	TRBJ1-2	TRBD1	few	TGTGCCAGCAGTTACGGATCCTACAGGGGTCCTCACTATGGCTACACCTTC	CASSYGSYRGPHYGYTF
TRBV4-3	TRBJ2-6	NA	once	TGCGCCAGCAGCCGGGGGCAGGACGGGGCCAACGTCCTGACTTTC	CASSRGQDGANVLTF
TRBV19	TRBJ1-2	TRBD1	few	TGTGCCAGTAGTCGGACAGGGCAGGATGGCTACACCTTC	CASSRTGQDGYTF
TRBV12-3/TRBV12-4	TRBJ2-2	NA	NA	TGTGCCAGCAGTGATATTGCCAGGGGGAACACCGGGGAGCTGTTTTTT	CASSDIARGNTGELFF
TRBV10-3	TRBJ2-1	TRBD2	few	TGTGCCATCAGAAGGAGCGGGGCTAGCTCCTACAATGAGCAGTTCTTC	CAIRRSGASSYNEQFF
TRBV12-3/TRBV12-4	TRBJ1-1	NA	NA	TGTGCCAGCAGTTTCTTGGGGAGGGGGAACACTGAAGCTTTCTTT	CASSFLGRGNTEAFF
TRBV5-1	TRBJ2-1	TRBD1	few	TGCGCCAGCAGCCGGACAGGGAAGGGCGGTGAGCAGTTCTTC	CASSRTGKGGEQFF
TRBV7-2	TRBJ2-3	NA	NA	TGTGCCAGCAGCCCCACGGGCGGAGGAGCGGACTTAGATACGCAGTATTTT	CASSPTGGGADLDTQYF
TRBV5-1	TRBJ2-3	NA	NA	TGCGCCAGCACGTGGCATGGCCAACAGGGAACGCAGTATTTT	CASTWHGQQGTQYF
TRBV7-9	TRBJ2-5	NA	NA	TGTGCCAGCAGCTTTGCCCGGGAAAATAAAGAGACCCAGTACTTC	CASSFARENKETQYF
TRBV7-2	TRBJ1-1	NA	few	TGTGCCAGCAGCTTAAATTCGGGTCAGAACACTGAAGCTTTCTTT	CASSLNSGQNTEAFF
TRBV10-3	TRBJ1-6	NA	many	TGTGCCATCAGCCAGGGTAACTACAATTCACCCCTCCACTTT	CAISQGNYNSPLHF
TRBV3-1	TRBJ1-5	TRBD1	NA	TGTGCCAGCAGCCGGACAGGGACGCCCCAGCATTTT	CASSRTGTPQHF
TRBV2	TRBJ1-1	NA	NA	TGTGCCAGCAGGGCTTTTGCTGAAGCTTTCTTT	CASRAFAEAFF
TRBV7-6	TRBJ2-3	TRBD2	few	TGTGCCAGCAGCTTTGCGGGGGGCCCAGATACGCAGTATTTT	CASSFAGGPDTQYF
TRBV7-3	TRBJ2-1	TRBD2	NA	TGTGCCAGCAGCTCTGACGGGGGGTTCTACAATGAGCAGTTCTTC	CASSSDGGFYNEQFF
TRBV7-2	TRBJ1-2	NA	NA	TGTGCCAGCAGCCGAATAACAGGGCCACCCTATGGCTACACCTTC	CASSRITGPPYGYTF